This is a list of T cell receptor beta chains from one sample in a study of PD-1 blockade in classical Hodgkin lymphoma. The method was immunoSEQ multiplex PCR; TCRdb's version includes in-frame clones alone and lacks a portion of them. The data contain about 9,300 clones, more than 85% of them seen just once; the ten biggest clones take up around 8.1%. The specimen was CD8+ T cells from blood. The receptors were sampled from a human donor with classical Hodgkin lymphoma. CDR3s include the opening cysteine and the closing phenylalanine or tryptophan. The D gene is left open where the match is weak. The listing skips clone size in some rows; elsewhere it reads once, few, many or a size class.

d_call,clone_size,j_call,v_call,cdr3_nt,cdr3_aa
NA,NA,TRBJ2-3,TRBV4-1,TGCGCCAGCAGCCAAGCCCTCCTCGGGACGTCCCAAGATACGCAGTATTTT,CASSQALLGTSQDTQYF
NA,NA,TRBJ2-7,TRBV4-2,TGTGCCAGCAGCCAAGACCTCTGGGGGCAGTGGTACGAGCAGTACTTC,CASSQDLWGQWYEQYF
NA,NA,TRBJ2-1,TRBV5-6,TGTGCCAGCAGCTTTCCTTCAGGGGTCAATGAGCAGTTCTTC,CASSFPSGVNEQFF
NA,NA,TRBJ2-1,TRBV14,TGTGCCAGCAGCCAAGGTGTAGGGTACTATGAGCAGTTCTTC,CASSQGVGYYEQFF
NA,once,TRBJ1-2,TRBV7-2,TGTGCCAGCAGCTTCCGGGACAATGACTACTATGGCTACACCTTC,CASSFRDNDYYGYTF
NA,few,TRBJ1-6,TRBV19,TGTGCCAGTAGGGTGGCGGATTCACCCCTCCACTTT,CASRVADSPLHF
TRBD1,once,TRBJ2-7,TRBV28,TGTGCCAGCAGTCCCTGGACAGGGGGGCCCTACGAGCAGTACTTC,CASSPWTGGPYEQYF
TRBD2,once,TRBJ2-3,TRBV28,TGTGCCAGCAGTTCCGCGATCCCTAAACAACCTCTAGCGGGGGTAACAGATACGCAGTATTTT,CASSSAIPKQPLAGVTDTQYF
NA,NA,TRBJ1-1,TRBV7-1,TGTGCCAGCAGCTTAGAAATGGTTCAGTTCACTGAAGCTTTCTTT,CASSLEMVQFTEAFF
TRBD2,NA,TRBJ2-3,TRBV27,TGTGCCAGCGCCTACTGGAGCGGGAGGAGGGATACGCAGTATTTT,CASAYWSGRRDTQYF
TRBD2,NA,TRBJ2-3,TRBV2,TGTGCCAGCCCGTGGGGTATTAGCGGGGGGTTAGCAGATACGCAGTATTTT,CASPWGISGGLADTQYF
NA,NA,TRBJ2-2,TRBV15,TGTGCCACCAGCAGGGGGCGGTCATGGGTGAACACCGGGGAGCTGTTTTTT,CATSRGRSWVNTGELFF
NA,NA,TRBJ2-3,TRBV30,TGTGCCTGGAGTGTATCTGCGGGGTCGGGGGCGGATACGCAGTATTTT,CAWSVSAGSGADTQYF
NA,NA,TRBJ2-7,TRBV30,TGTGCCTGGAGTGTAGGCAGGACCTACGAGCAGTACTTC,CAWSVGRTYEQYF
NA,NA,TRBJ2-7,TRBV11-2,TGTGCCAGCAGCTCCCAGGGCGTAGCCTACGAGCAGTACTTC,CASSSQGVAYEQYF
TRBD2,NA,TRBJ2-1,TRBV5-6,TGTGCCAGCAGCCGATCGAGAGATATAGCGGGGGGCAATGAGCAGTTCTTC,CASSRSRDIAGGNEQFF
NA,NA,TRBJ2-6,TRBV2,TGTGCCAGCAGAGACGAGTCGGGTTCTGGGGCCAACGTCCTGACTTTC,CASRDESGSGANVLTF
TRBD2,NA,TRBJ2-3,TRBV9,TGTGCCAGCAACCGGGCCTCAGGAGCGGGGGGGCATGATACGCAGTATTTT,CASNRASGAGGHDTQYF
NA,NA,TRBJ2-3,TRBV27,TGTGCCAGCAGTTTACAGGGAGCCACAGATACGCAGTATTTT,CASSLQGATDTQYF
NA,NA,TRBJ2-7,TRBV5-4,TGTGCCAGCAGCTCACGGGACTCCAGGAACGAGCAGTACTTC,CASSSRDSRNEQYF
NA,NA,TRBJ2-7,TRBV30,TGTGCCTGGAGCAATCTACCAGCAGGCAATTCCTACGAGCAGTACTTC,CAWSNLPAGNSYEQYF
NA,NA,TRBJ1-6,TRBV5-1,TGCGCCAGCAGCTCCACCCCGCCGGGAGGGGATTCACCCCTCCACTTT,CASSSTPPGGDSPLHF
NA,NA,TRBJ2-3,TRBV29-1,TGCAGCGTCCTAGGGACGGTTGCGGGTAGCACAGATACGCAGTATTTT,CSVLGTVAGSTDTQYF
TRBD1,NA,TRBJ2-7,TRBV27,TGTGCCAGCAGTAAGGGGACAGGGGGCTCCGAGCAGTACTTC,CASSKGTGGSEQYF
NA,NA,TRBJ1-2,TRBV4-3,TGCGCCAGCAGCCAAGAGCCGGGCGGGCGTCGCTATGGCTACACCTTC,CASSQEPGGRRYGYTF
NA,NA,TRBJ1-2,TRBV30,TGTGCCTGGAGTGAGGCAGGGAGAGGCTACACCTTC,CAWSEAGRGYTF
TRBD1,NA,TRBJ2-7,TRBV13,TGTGCCAGCAGCGACACGGGACAGGGCTACGAGCAGTACTTC,CASSDTGQGYEQYF
NA,NA,TRBJ1-6,TRBV10-1,TGCGCCAGCAGTGAGTCCCGGGGTAATTCACCCCTCCACTTT,CASSESRGNSPLHF
TRBD1,NA,TRBJ2-7,TRBV27,TGTGCCAGCAGTTGGGGACAGGGGTTTGCCTACGAGCAGTACTTC,CASSWGQGFAYEQYF
NA,NA,TRBJ2-1,TRBV27,TGTGCCAGCAGTTCCCCAAGCGCGGGCCGTAACAATGAGCAGTTCTTC,CASSSPSAGRNNEQFF
TRBD2,NA,TRBJ2-1,TRBV4-1,TGCGCCAGCAGCCAAGTATCTAGCGGGGGGGCTTATGAGCAGTTCTTC,CASSQVSSGGAYEQFF
NA,NA,TRBJ2-7,TRBV29-1,TGCAGCGTTGTCTGGGACGAGCAGTACTTC,CSVVWDEQYF
TRBD1,once,TRBJ2-7,TRBV19,TGTGCCAGTAGCGTGAGGACAGGGGGGTCCTACGAGCAGTACTTC,CASSVRTGGSYEQYF
NA,NA,TRBJ1-2,TRBV4-3,TGCGCCAGCAGCCAAGATTACGACCATAACTATGGCTACACCTTC,CASSQDYDHNYGYTF
NA,NA,TRBJ1-1,TRBV13,TGTGCCACCACGCTGAACACTGAAGCTTTCTTT,CATTLNTEAFF
NA,NA,TRBJ1-5,TRBV19,TGTGCCAGTACCGACGGGCTTGGACAAGCAACTAATCAGCCCCAGCATTTT,CASTDGLGQATNQPQHF
NA,NA,TRBJ2-7,TRBV20-1,TGCAGTGCTAGCCTTATCCACGAGCAGTACTTC,CSASLIHEQYF
NA,NA,TRBJ2-2,TRBV5-6,TGTGCCAGCAGCTTGGCGGGCACTTGGAACACCGGGGAGCTGTTTTTT,CASSLAGTWNTGELFF
NA,NA,TRBJ1-1,TRBV28,TGTGCCAGCAGTTTACGGGTCATATTAAACACTGAAGCTTTCTTT,CASSLRVILNTEAFF
NA,NA,TRBJ1-3,TRBV6-6,TGTGCCAGCAGTGCCGGGGGTCACGGAAACACCATATATTTT,CASSAGGHGNTIYF
NA,NA,TRBJ2-1,TRBV6-5,TGTGCCAGCAGTTACTCCTTGGGGAGCAATGAGCAGTTCTTC,CASSYSLGSNEQFF
NA,NA,TRBJ2-3,TRBV6-1,TGTGCCAGCCATGTCAGCTTTAGCACAGATACGCAGTATTTT,CASHVSFSTDTQYF
TRBD2,NA,TRBJ2-5,TRBV5-4,TGTGCCAGCAGCTCCGGGGCCAGCGGGGGGGAAGAGACCCAGTACTTC,CASSSGASGGEETQYF
TRBD1,once,TRBJ1-2,TRBV6-1,TGTGCCAGCAGTGGACGGGACAGACCCCATTCTAACTATGGCTACACCTTC,CASSGRDRPHSNYGYTF
NA,NA,TRBJ1-6,TRBV19,TGTGCCAGTACCACAGGAAGTTCACCCCTCCACTTT,CASTTGSSPLHF